Following are 4 T cell receptor beta chains from one sample sequenced in a study of shared clonotypes between healthy human individuals. Generated by immunoSEQ multiplex PCR, the TCRdb table keeps only in-frame clones and is missing some. The table lists about 1.1 million clones, approximately 75% of them singletons. The sequencing input was memory CD4+ T cells from PBMCs. Noted subset: CD45RA-negative fraction. Receptors were obtained from a man aged 18 to 29 in good health. Some clones in this sample may be carry-over from other donors' samples.

Regarding this clone: The sample holds other DNA sequences that translate to the same CDR3. J is TRBJ2-2 and V is TRBV5-1; no definite D call. The CDR3 is 12 amino acids. V was clipped by 4 bases and J by 6 bases, with 7 bases between them. Germline V CDR1 and CDR2: SGHRS, YFSETQ. CDR3 in amino acids: CASSPVPGELFF. The CDR3 nucleotides read TGCGCCAGCAGCCCCGTACCCGGGGAGCTGTTTTTT.

The chain has TRBV7-2 and TRBJ2-2; 9 nucleotides match TRBD1. CDR1 and CDR2 (germline): SGHTA, FQGNSA. CDR3 size: 16 residues. After removal of 5 bases from V and 1 base from J, the junction contained 5 bases not matched to a gene. For the CDR3, the DNA is TGTGCCAGCAGCCCAGGGGGACAGGGGAACACCGGGGAGCTGTTTTTT. This encodes CASSPGGQGNTGELFF.

The J gene is TRBJ2-1, the V gene TRBV7-9, with TRBD2 matching over 8 bases. CDR3 length: 17 residues. V lost 3 bases, J lost 8 bases, and 15 bases stayed unmatched. Per germline, CDR1 SEHNR and CDR2 FQNEAQ (reference sequence). Here the CDR3 DNA reads TGTGCCAGCAGCTTGCTATCGATACGGGAGGGCCTTTATGAGCAGTTCTTC. This encodes CASSLLSIREGLYEQFF.

This rearrangement joins TRBV27 to TRBJ1-1, with a possible D match to TRBD1 (6 bases). This CDR3 contains 16 residues. Germline CDR1 reads MNHEY; CDR2 reads SMNVEV (reference sequence). V gave up 0 bases and J gave up 5 bases, with 16 bases separating them. CDR3: CASSLSLPQGGTEAFF. The CDR3 nucleotides are TGTGCCAGCAGTTTATCGCTACCACAGGGAGGTACTGAAGCTTTCTTT.